This T cell receptor (beta chain) was observed in a study of cytomegalovirus exposure and HLA in healthy donors. This clone occurred once. No antigen is known for it. Study-wide results and caveats: A later look showed TCR association rates differing by HLA locus, highest for DRB1 and lowest for HLA-C.

The PCR was carried out with 60 Vbeta primers and 13 Jbeta primers. Sequencing used immunoSEQ multiplex PCR; TCRdb keeps in-frame clones, though not all of them. This repertoire shows around 150,000 clones, around 88% found once; its top ten account for more than 0.7%. The sequence was obtained from a woman aged 25 to 39 in good health and CMV-seronegative. Sequenced input: PBMCs.

The CDR3 sequence is CASTAGTPNSGANVLTF. CDR3 in DNA: TGTGCCAGCACCGCAGGGACACCGAACTCTGGGGCCAACGTCCTGACTTTC. The rearrangement uses TRBV28 and TRBJ2-6; TRBD1 is a possible D gene (6 bases). Germline CDR1 MDHEN, CDR2 SYDVKM. The CDR3 contains 17 residues. V was shortened by 7 bases and J by 0 bases, with 16 bases between the two germline ends.